This TCR beta chain originates from a study of T cells in tumors after PD-1 blockade. Overall study context: Daily vismodegib 150 mg continued in a subset of anti-PD-1-treated patients.

Profiling relied on immunoSEQ multiplex PCR, and the TCRdb table lists in-frame clones only, not all of them. Of roughly 13,000 clones in the sample, around 68% were seen once. CDR1 is SGHDN and CDR2 is FVKESK in the germline V gene. This CDR3 region has 13 residues. Trimming left V 4 bases short and J 3 bases short, with 7 bases between. Sequences were derived from tumor tissue, sampled after anti-PD-1 treatment. The TCR sequence derives from a human donor with cutaneous squamous cell carcinoma. The V call is TRBV14, the J call TRBJ1-3; unclear D gene. CDR3 coding DNA: TGTGCCAGCAGCCCTTCCAGTGGAAACACCATATATTTT. Protein product: CASSPSSGNTIYF.